The rows below give T cell receptor beta chains drawn from one sample of a study of T-cell memory formation after mild COVID-19. TCRdb re-called the 5' RACE reads through MiXCR, storing one row per CDR3 protein. The table lists 350,000 to 550,000 distinct CDR3 sequences, about 20% of them singletons. Sample: PBMCs or a T cell subset sorted from them (not recorded which). Receptors originate from a young man who had mild COVID-19 (a few samples of this study predate the infection). Cell type and time point are not known. Each CDR3 is given with its conserved first and last residue. The D gene is left open where the match is weak. Part of the rows lack a size; the others show once, few, many or a class for expanded clones.

clone_size: few
j_call: TRBJ1-5
v_call: TRBV12-3/TRBV12-4
d_call: .
cdr3_aa: CASSPIGGDQPQHF
cdr3_nt: TGTGCCAGCAGTCCCATTGGGGGGGATCAGCCCCAGCATTTT

clone_size: few
j_call: TRBJ2-2
v_call: TRBV9
d_call: .
cdr3_aa: CASSGSGPGQLLFF
cdr3_nt: TGTGCCAGCAGCGGCTCGGGTCCGGGCCAGCTACTGTTTTTT

clone_size: few
j_call: TRBJ1-5
v_call: TRBV5-1
d_call: TRBD1
cdr3_aa: CASSPGTGDSNQPQHF
cdr3_nt: TGCGCCAGCTCCCCCGGGACAGGAGATAGCAATCAGCCCCAGCATTTT

clone_size: many
j_call: TRBJ2-7
v_call: TRBV18
d_call: .
cdr3_aa: CASSPPGYEQYF
cdr3_nt: TGTGCCAGCTCACCACCGGGGTACGAGCAGTACTTC

clone_size: many
j_call: TRBJ2-1
v_call: TRBV5-1
d_call: .
cdr3_aa: CASSLGLGTSPYNEQFF
cdr3_nt: TGCGCCAGCAGCTTGGGGCTCGGGACGTCACCCTACAATGAGCAGTTCTTC

clone_size: few
j_call: TRBJ2-5
v_call: TRBV9
d_call: TRBD2
cdr3_aa: CASSVGTSGEANQETQYF
cdr3_nt: TGTGCCAGCAGCGTAGGGACTAGCGGGGAGGCAAACCAAGAGACCCAGTACTTC

clone_size: few
j_call: TRBJ2-3
v_call: TRBV6-4
d_call: TRBD2
cdr3_aa: CASSQVAGGLDTQYF
cdr3_nt: TGTGCCAGCAGCCAAGTAGCGGGGGGGCTGGATACGCAGTATTTT

clone_size: many
j_call: TRBJ2-3
v_call: TRBV5-1
d_call: .
cdr3_aa: CASTRDGSTDTQYF
cdr3_nt: TGCGCCAGCACCAGGGACGGAAGCACAGATACGCAGTATTTT

clone_size: few
j_call: TRBJ1-2
v_call: TRBV6-2/TRBV6-3
d_call: .
cdr3_aa: CASSLGIFYGYTF
cdr3_nt: TGTGCCAGCAGTTTGGGTATCTTCTATGGCTACACCTTC

clone_size: .
j_call: TRBJ1-1
v_call: TRBV4-2
d_call: .
cdr3_aa: CASSQDTTGTEAFF
cdr3_nt: TGTGCCAGCAGCCAAGATACCACGGGGACTGAAGCTTTCTTT

clone_size: few
j_call: TRBJ1-6
v_call: TRBV11-3
d_call: .
cdr3_aa: CASSSALF
cdr3_nt: TGTGCCAGCAGCTCCGCCCTCTTT

clone_size: few
j_call: TRBJ1-4
v_call: TRBV2
d_call: .
cdr3_aa: CASSPGRLYEKLFF
cdr3_nt: TGTGCCAGCAGTCCGGGGCGCTTATACGAAAAACTGTTTTTT

clone_size: few
j_call: TRBJ1-2
v_call: TRBV6-5
d_call: .
cdr3_aa: CASGSRDKSIRYTF
cdr3_nt: TGTGCCAGCGGAAGCCGGGACAAGAGTATTCGCTACACCTTC

clone_size: .
j_call: TRBJ2-2
v_call: TRBV12-3/TRBV12-4
d_call: .
cdr3_aa: CASTEGGGELFF
cdr3_nt: TGTGCCAGCACGGAAGGAGGCGGGGAGCTGTTTTTT

clone_size: many
j_call: TRBJ1-6
v_call: TRBV9
d_call: .
cdr3_aa: CASSVAAGESPLHF
cdr3_nt: TGTGCCAGCAGCGTAGCTGCGGGTGAGTCACCCCTCCACTTT

clone_size: once
j_call: TRBJ1-5
v_call: TRBV6-6
d_call: .
cdr3_aa: CASSYVDGSNQPQHF
cdr3_nt: TGTGCCAGCAGTTACGTGGACGGTAGCAATCAGCCCCAGCATTTT

clone_size: .
j_call: TRBJ1-2
v_call: TRBV4-1
d_call: TRBD1
cdr3_aa: CASSQVVDRGRYTF
cdr3_nt: TGCGCCAGCAGCCAAGTAGTAGACAGGGGACGCTACACCTTC

clone_size: .
j_call: TRBJ2-3
v_call: TRBV3-1
d_call: TRBD2
cdr3_aa: CASSQGTSGGPPGTQYF
cdr3_nt: TGTGCCAGCAGCCAAGGGACTAGCGGGGGCCCACCGGGTACGCAGTATTTT

clone_size: few
j_call: TRBJ2-1
v_call: TRBV7-2
d_call: .
cdr3_aa: CASTSPGRPWNEQFF
cdr3_nt: TGTGCCAGCACCTCTCCGGGGAGGCCTTGGAATGAGCAGTTCTTC

clone_size: .
j_call: TRBJ2-3
v_call: TRBV5-1
d_call: TRBD2
cdr3_aa: CASSLKLAGTDTQYF
cdr3_nt: TGCGCCAGCAGCCTAAAACTAGCGGGCACAGATACGCAGTATTTT

clone_size: many
j_call: TRBJ1-1
v_call: TRBV4-3
d_call: .
cdr3_aa: CASSQEPGTTEAFF
cdr3_nt: TGCGCCAGCAGCCAAGAACCAGGGACCACTGAAGCTTTCTTT

clone_size: .
j_call: TRBJ2-6
v_call: TRBV5-6
d_call: TRBD1
cdr3_aa: CASSLVAGTGPSGANVLTF
cdr3_nt: TGTGCCAGCAGCTTGGTGGCTGGGACAGGGCCCTCTGGGGCCAACGTCCTGACTTTC

clone_size: .
j_call: TRBJ1-1
v_call: TRBV11-2
d_call: .
cdr3_aa: CASSSRDEPEAFF
cdr3_nt: TGTGCCAGCAGCTCAAGAGACGAGCCTGAAGCTTTCTTT

clone_size: .
j_call: TRBJ2-1
v_call: TRBV6-5
d_call: .
cdr3_aa: CASSYSDGSYNEQFF
cdr3_nt: TGTGCCAGCAGTTACTCGGACGGCTCCTACAATGAGCAGTTCTTC

clone_size: .
j_call: TRBJ1-2
v_call: TRBV6-5
d_call: .
cdr3_aa: CASSGGVYGYTF
cdr3_nt: TGTGCCAGCAGTGGAGGGGTCTATGGCTACACCTTC

clone_size: few
j_call: TRBJ2-5
v_call: TRBV2
d_call: .
cdr3_aa: CASTRIETQYF
cdr3_nt: TGTGCCAGCACCAGGATAGAGACCCAGTACTTC

clone_size: few
j_call: TRBJ2-2
v_call: TRBV6-5
d_call: .
cdr3_aa: CASSYNSGGTGELFF
cdr3_nt: TGTGCCAGCAGTTACAATTCCGGGGGCACCGGGGAGCTGTTTTTT

clone_size: many
j_call: TRBJ1-1
v_call: TRBV7-9
d_call: .
cdr3_aa: CASSLDGGAEAFF
cdr3_nt: TGTGCCAGCAGCTTAGATGGAGGTGCTGAAGCTTTCTTT

clone_size: few
j_call: TRBJ1-5
v_call: TRBV4-1
d_call: .
cdr3_aa: CASSPRGGVGGQPQHF
cdr3_nt: TGCGCCAGCAGCCCCCGGGGGGGAGTGGGCGGTCAGCCCCAGCATTTT

clone_size: few
j_call: TRBJ1-1
v_call: TRBV7-9
d_call: .
cdr3_aa: CASSSLGGAVNTEAFF
cdr3_nt: TGTGCCAGCAGCTCCCTTGGGGGGGCGGTTAACACTGAAGCTTTCTTT

clone_size: .
j_call: TRBJ2-2
v_call: TRBV12-3/TRBV12-4
d_call: .
cdr3_aa: CASITGGTGELFF
cdr3_nt: TGTGCCAGCATTACCGGCGGAACCGGGGAGCTGTTTTTT

clone_size: few
j_call: TRBJ1-5
v_call: TRBV28
d_call: TRBD1
cdr3_aa: CASVTGQGNQPQHF
cdr3_nt: TGTGCCAGCGTAACAGGACAGGGGAATCAGCCCCAGCATTTT